A selection of T cell receptor beta chains follows, all from one sample in a study of shared clonotypes between healthy human individuals. Sequenced by immunoSEQ multiplex PCR; TCRdb stores in-frame clones only, minus some. The repertoire has 2 million to 2.5 million clones, 85% to 95% of them found once; the top ten carry more than 0.35%. Sample: naive CD4+ T cells from PBMCs. The source of these receptors is a man aged 18-30 years in good health. Some clones in this sample may be carry-over from other donors' samples. Both conserved end residues are part of each CDR3. D genes are given only for firm matches. The size entry is marked missing in some rows and otherwise reads once, few, many or a size class.

>14|.|.|TRBJ1-1|TRBV2
TGTGCCAGCAGTGGTATACAGAGGAACACTGAAGCTTTCTTT
CASSGIQRNTEAFF
>14|.|.|TRBJ2-7|TRBV6-6
TGTGCCAGCAGCCGGGACCTGCACTCCTACGAGCAGTACTTC
CASSRDLHSYEQYF
>16|.|.|TRBJ1-5|TRBV28
TGTGCCAGCAGTTTAGGGTCGCCGGGAGGGCATCAGCCCCAGCATTTT
CASSLGSPGGHQPQHF
>14|.|.|TRBJ2-2|TRBV11-2
TGTGCCAGCAGCCCCGTCCTCAACACCGGGGAGCTGTTTTTT
CASSPVLNTGELFF
>14|.|TRBD2|TRBJ2-1|TRBV2
TGTGCCAGCATACTAGCGCCTGCTCTGGATGAGCAGTTCTTC
CASILAPALDEQFF
>11|.|.|TRBJ1-1|TRBV30
TGTGCCTGGACGAGGGTTGCTGAAGCTTTCTTT
CAWTRVAEAFF
>15|.|.|TRBJ2-3|TRBV4-3
TGCGCCAGCAGCCAAGTCGGGATAGGCACAGATACGCAGTATTTT
CASSQVGIGTDTQYF
>13|.|.|TRBJ1-4|TRBV6-6
TGTGCCAGCAGGTCCCAGACTGCTGAAAAACTGTTTTTT
CASRSQTAEKLFF
>15|.|.|TRBJ2-1|TRBV6-1
TGTGCCAGCAGGAATCGGGAGCTGGTGGGGAATGAGCAGTTCTTC
CASRNRELVGNEQFF
>14|.|TRBD1|TRBJ1-4|TRBV5-1
TGCGCCAGCAGGGAGGGACAGGGGCGCGAAAAACTGTTTTTT
CASREGQGREKLFF
>15|.|TRBD1|TRBJ2-7|TRBV7-6
TGTGCCAGCAGCTTGCCCGGGACAGGTGGTAACGAGCAGTACTTC
CASSLPGTGGNEQYF
>14|.|TRBD1|TRBJ1-1|TRBV19
TGTGCCAGTAGTGTCGACAGGGGGGGCACTGAAGCTTTCTTT
CASSVDRGGTEAFF
>14|once|.|TRBJ2-5|TRBV5-4
TGTGCCAGCAGCTTACGGGAGTGGAGAGAGACCCAGTACTTC
CASSLREWRETQYF
>15|.|.|TRBJ2-1|TRBV7-6
TGTGCCAGCAGCTTAGTACCCGCGGGCTACAATGAGCAGTTCTTC
CASSLVPAGYNEQFF
>11|.|.|TRBJ2-3|TRBV30
TGTGCCTGGAGCTCAGCGGATACGCAGTATTTT
CAWSSADTQYF
>16|.|TRBD1|TRBJ1-1|TRBV2
TGTGCCAGCAGTGGACAGGGAGTCTCGACGAACACTGAAGCTTTCTTT
CASSGQGVSTNTEAFF
>15|once|TRBD2|TRBJ2-1|TRBV7-8
TGTGCCAGCAGGCGGGCGGGGGGCTCCTACAATGAGCAGTTCTTC
CASRRAGGSYNEQFF
>15|.|.|TRBJ1-5|TRBV6-6
TGTGCCAGCTTATCCGCGGGGCGAGTCAATCAGCCCCAGCATTTT
CASLSAGRVNQPQHF
>14|.|.|TRBJ1-1|TRBV30
TGTGCCTGGAGTCGTAATAGGGGGGAGGCTGAAGCTTTCTTT
CAWSRNRGEAEAFF
>16|.|TRBD2|TRBJ2-3|TRBV27
TGTGCCAGCAGCTTAAAACTAGCGGCCACTACAGATACGCAGTATTTT
CASSLKLAATTDTQYF
>11|.|.|TRBJ1-3|TRBV30
TGTGCCTGGACCGCTGGAAACACCATATATTTT
CAWTAGNTIYF
>15|.|.|TRBJ2-7|TRBV7-3
TGTGCCAGCAGCTTAACAGCGGGCAGGGAGTACGAGCAGTACTTC
CASSLTAGREYEQYF
>19|.|.|TRBJ2-4|TRBV6-4
TGTGCCAGCAGTGACTCCGAGGGTCGGACTCCCCTAGCCAAAAACATTCAGTACTTC
CASSDSEGRTPLAKNIQYF
>13|once|.|TRBJ1-4|TRBV7-8
TGTGCCAGCAGCTTACCGGGGGATGAAAAACTGTTTTTT
CASSLPGDEKLFF
>16|.|TRBD2|TRBJ2-2|TRBV27
TGTGCCAGCAGTCCCCGGGTAGCGGGAGTGTCCGGGGAGCTGTTTTTT
CASSPRVAGVSGELFF
>11|.|.|TRBJ2-5|TRBV6-5
TGTGCCAGCAGTTACTCCGGGGTGCAGTACTTC
CASSYSGVQYF
>18|.|.|TRBJ1-2|TRBV21-1
TGTGCCAGCAGCATAGTAGGTGGCTTCAGGGAAGTTATCTATGGCTACACCTTC
CASSIVGGFREVIYGYTF
>14|.|.|TRBJ2-2|TRBV6-6
TGTGCCAGCAGTTTTAACAGAGGGCCCGGGGAGCTGTTTTTT
CASSFNRGPGELFF
>16|.|TRBD2|TRBJ2-1|TRBV6-1
TGTGCCAGCAGTGAAGATGAGGGAGGGCCCTACAATGAGCAGTTCTTC
CASSEDEGGPYNEQFF
>17|once|TRBD2|TRBJ2-7|TRBV9
TGTGCCAGCAGCTTAGGGGGACGGACTAGCTCGATCTACGAGCAGTACTTC
CASSLGGRTSSIYEQYF
>13|once|.|TRBJ2-3|TRBV5-1
TGCGCCAGCAGCCAGATTGTGGGGGATACGCAGTATTTT
CASSQIVGDTQYF
>14|.|.|TRBJ1-5|TRBV6-6
TGTGCCAGCAGTTACTCGAGGGGAGGCCAGCCCCAGCATTTT
CASSYSRGGQPQHF
>15|.|TRBD1|TRBJ2-7|TRBV9
TGTGCCAGCAGCGTAGGACAGGGGAGCGCCTACGAGCAGTACTTC
CASSVGQGSAYEQYF
>19|.|TRBD2|TRBJ2-7|TRBV7-8
TGTGCCAGCAGCTTGGCTAGCGGGGGATTTGATCAACAATTCTACGAGCAGTACTTC
CASSLASGGFDQQFYEQYF
>11|.|.|TRBJ2-7|TRBV28
TGTGCCAGCAGTTTAACCTTGGGGCAGTACTTC
CASSLTLGQYF
>13|.|TRBD1|TRBJ2-5|TRBV25-1
TGTGCCAGCACCCGAGGGACAGAAGAGACCCAGTACTTC
CASTRGTEETQYF
>14|.|.|TRBJ1-3|TRBV2
TGTGCCAGCAGTCCGGGGATCTCTGGAAACACCATATATTTT
CASSPGISGNTIYF
>12|.|TRBD2|TRBJ2-1|TRBV11-2
TGTGCCAGCAGCTTCTCCGTAGCGGGAAAGTTCTTC
CASSFSVAGKFF
>15|.|.|TRBJ1-1|TRBV28
TGTGCCAGCAGTTTAGGTTTCGTGGGGAACACTGAAGCTTTCTTT
CASSLGFVGNTEAFF
>15|.|.|TRBJ2-5|TRBV9
TGTGCCAGCAGCACATCGGCCCCGGAGGCGGAGACCCAGTACTTC
CASSTSAPEAETQYF
>13|.|.|TRBJ2-7|TRBV7-8
TGTGCCAGCAGCTTAGCGCGGATGTACGAGCAGTACTTC
CASSLARMYEQYF
>12|.|.|TRBJ2-6|TRBV7-9
TGTGCCAGCAGCCCCGGGGCCAACGTCCTGACTTTC
CASSPGANVLTF
>11|.|.|TRBJ2-2|TRBV7-3
TGTGCCAGCAGCCAGGGTCGGGAGCTGTTTTTT
CASSQGRELFF
>15|.|TRBD1|TRBJ1-2|TRBV10-3
TGTGCCATCAGTGAGGGGGACAGGGTTGGGTATGGCTACACCTTC
CAISEGDRVGYGYTF
>15|once|TRBD2|TRBJ2-7|TRBV15
TGTGCCACCAGCAGAGAGGGTAGCGGGAGAGGCGAGCAGTACTTC
CATSREGSGRGEQYF
>12|.|.|TRBJ2-7|TRBV5-1
TGCGCCAGCAGCTCCGCCTCCTACGAGCAGTACTTC
CASSSASYEQYF
>10|once|.|TRBJ2-5|TRBV20-1
TGCAGTGCTCGTCTATTGACCCAGTACTTC
CSARLLTQYF
>13|.|.|TRBJ2-7|TRBV30
TGTGCCTGGAGTGATGAGAGCTCCTACGAGCAGTACTTC
CAWSDESSYEQYF
>13|.|.|TRBJ1-1|TRBV7-2
TGTGCCAGCAGCTTAGGACCATTCACTGAAGCTTTCTTT
CASSLGPFTEAFF
>16|.|.|TRBJ2-5|TRBV30
TGTGCCTGGACGGAATCCCTGGGGCAGGGGCGAGAGACCCAGTACTTC
CAWTESLGQGRETQYF
>16|.|.|TRBJ2-7|TRBV27
TGTGCCAACTCCGATACAGTAATCACAGTCTCCTACGAGCAGTACTTC
CANSDTVITVSYEQYF
>13|.|TRBD1|TRBJ1-1|TRBV18
TGTGCCAGCTCACCGGCAGGGGGCACTGAAGCTTTCTTT
CASSPAGGTEAFF
>16|.|TRBD2|TRBJ2-1|TRBV18
TGTGCCAGCTCACCAACGGGGGGGAACTCCTACAATGAGCAGTTCTTC
CASSPTGGNSYNEQFF